The 2 T cell receptor beta chains reported below all come from one sample, sequenced in a study of OX40 agonist ivuxolimab in advanced cancers. The repertoire was sequenced with immunoSEQ multiplex PCR; TCRdb's copy has only in-frame clones and lacks some. Among fewer than 45,000 clones listed, about 90% were seen once. Specimen: CD4+ or CD8+ T cells sorted from blood, collected in a trial of the OX40 agonist ivuxolimab. These receptors came from an adult with an advanced solid tumor such as melanoma, head and neck, liver or kidney cancer.

This clone showed up just once. V gene TRBV12-5 combines with J gene TRBJ1-2; D might be TRBD1 (5 bases). V gave up 0 bases and J gave up 4 bases, with 6 bases separating them. This CDR3 is 13 amino acids long. The V gene's germline CDR1 is LGHNT and CDR2 FRNRAP. The CDR3 DNA reads TGTGCTAGTGGTTTGGTGAGGGGCTATGGCTACACCTTC. Translated: CASGLVRGYGYTF.

The chain is built from TRBV6-5 and TRBJ2-7; the D is unclear. This CDR3 has 11 residues. The germline V gene has CDR1 MNHEY and CDR2 SVGAGI. The V gene lost 5 bases and the J gene lost 4 bases, with 6 bases spanning the gap. The CDR3 bases are TGTGCCAGCAGTGAAAATTACGAGCAGTACTTC. Encoded protein: CASSENYEQYF.